This paragraph reports one T cell receptor (beta chain). Trimming took 3 bases from V and 6 from J; bases not matched to a gene: 14. The CDR3 sequence is 18 residues long. Germline CDR1 is SGHKS and CDR2 is YYEKEE (reference sequence). TCRdb's table, derived via immunoSEQ multiplex PCR, lists solely in-frame clones and lacks some. The profile shows hundreds of thousands of clones, approximately 86% of them singletons. The sample comes from a study of blood T cell repertoires in COVID-19. This chain joins TRBV5-5 and TRBJ2-2; 10 bases agree with TRBD1. Material: PBMCs or T cells enriched from blood (not recorded which). This clonotype was obtained from a woman in her twenties or thirties who had recovered from COVID-19. The CDR3 DNA follows: TGTGCCAGCAGCTGGGGACCACCCGGACAGGGGGTTTCCGGGGAGCTGTTTTTT. It is translated as CASSWGPPGQGVSGELFF.